This TCR beta chain is drawn from a study of blood T cell repertoires in COVID-19. Study at large: Sample material is recorded as cDNA or gDNA derived from T cells, B-cell-depleted T cells, or PBMCs.

V was cut by 3 bases and J by 5 bases, with 9 bases left in between. The CDR3 extends over 12 amino acids. The germline V gene encodes CDR1 SGDLS and CDR2 YYNGEE. In the original workflow: Estimation of nucleated cell counts relied on the amplification of reference gene primers. Assay used: immunoSEQ multiplex PCR; TCRdb lists only in-frame clones, some missing. V and J calls and clone size follow that table, whereas D and trimming were derived from the DNA. The sample lists approximately 180,000 clones, 70% to 90% occurring once. The rearrangement links TRBV9 to TRBJ2-7; D not certain. The sequenced sample consisted of peripheral blood. This receptor was identified in a man between 40 and 49 years old with active or convalescent COVID-19. The CDR3 DNA follows: TGTGCCAGCAGCGCCCAGGAAAACGAGCAGTACTTC. Translation gives CASSAQENEQYF. The full variable domain, in which reference TRBV9 and TRBJ2-7 provide the parts outside the CDR3, is DSGVTQTPKHLITATGQRVTLRCSPRSGDLSVYWYQQSLDQGLQFLIQYYNGEERAKGNILERFSAQQFPDLHSELNLSSLELGDSALYFCASSAQENEQYFGPGTRLTVT.